The source of this TCR beta chain is a study of blood T cells in healthy people across ages. Using a J-beta primer mix together with a sample-barcoded 5' primer, a second PCR was run for roughly 6 to 11 cycles. TCRdb re-derived calls from the 5' RACE reads in MiXCR, one entry per CDR3 protein. The data hold over 1,300,000 distinct CDR3 sequences, with 45% to 70% observed a single time. The germline CDR1 and CDR2 sequences are SGHRS and YFSETQ. CDR3 length: 15 amino acids. V lost 4 bases and J lost 5; bases outside the gene matches: 8. This clonotype was observed a handful of times. This rearrangement joins TRBV5-1 to TRBJ2-1; 8 bases agree with TRBD2. The sample was blood. The clonotype originates from a man aged 18 to 29 in good health. In DNA, the CDR3 is TGCGCCAGCAGCCCCTTCGGACTAGCCGACAATGAGCAGTTCTTC. It translates to CASSPFGLADNEQFF. The variable domain in full, with the rest retrieved from reference TRBV5-1 and TRBJ2-1, is KAGVTQTPRYLIKTRGQQVTLSCSPISGHRSVSWYQQTPGQGLQFLFEYFSETQRNKGNFPGRFSGRQFSNSRSEMNVSTLELGDSALYLCASSPFGLADNEQFFGPGTRLTVL.